This TCR beta chain was obtained from a study of OX40 agonist ivuxolimab in advanced cancers. Study details: Age averaged around 60 years (range roughly 20 to 90), and 70% to 85% were male. The eligibility criteria allowed prior anti-PD-1, anti-PD-L1 or anti-CTLA-4 therapy, and around 40% had some. Three patients showed partial responses: one hepatocellular carcinoma and two cutaneous melanoma cases.

The V gene's germline CDR1 is SGHDT and CDR2 YYEEEE. V shed 0 bases and J shed 3 bases, with 5 bases lying between them. The CDR3 loop spans 13 amino acids. Produced via immunoSEQ multiplex PCR; TCRdb's table is partial and in-frame only. The profile shows approximately 72,000 clones, about 83% of them singletons. This specimen was CD4+ or CD8+ T cells sorted from blood, taken in a trial of the OX40 agonist ivuxolimab. The genes are TRBV5-6 and TRBJ2-3, with D hard to call. The clonotype originates from an adult with an advanced solid tumor such as melanoma, head and neck, liver or kidney cancer. The CDR3, as DNA: TGTGCCAGCAGCTTGGCCGGGACAGATACGCAGTATTTT. It encodes CASSLAGTDTQYF.